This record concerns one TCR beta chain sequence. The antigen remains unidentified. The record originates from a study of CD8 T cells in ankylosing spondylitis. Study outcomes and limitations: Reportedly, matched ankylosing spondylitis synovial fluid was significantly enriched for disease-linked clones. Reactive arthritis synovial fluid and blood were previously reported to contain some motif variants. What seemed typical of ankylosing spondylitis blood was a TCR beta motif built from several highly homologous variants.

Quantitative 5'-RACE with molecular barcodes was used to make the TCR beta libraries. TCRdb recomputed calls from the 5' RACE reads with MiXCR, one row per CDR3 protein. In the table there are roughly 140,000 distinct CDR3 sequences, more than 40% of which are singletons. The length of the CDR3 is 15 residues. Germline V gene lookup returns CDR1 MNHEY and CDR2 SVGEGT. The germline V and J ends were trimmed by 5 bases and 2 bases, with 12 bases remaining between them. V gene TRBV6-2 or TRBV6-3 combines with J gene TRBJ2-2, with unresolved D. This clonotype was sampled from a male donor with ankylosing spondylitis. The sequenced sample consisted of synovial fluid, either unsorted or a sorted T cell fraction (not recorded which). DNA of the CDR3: TGTGCCAGCAGTAGTCGCCGATTAAACACCGGGGAGCTGTTTTTT. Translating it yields CASSSRRLNTGELFF.